A single sample is the source of the 6 T cell receptor beta chains below, sequenced in a study of T cell repertoires in cytomegalovirus infection. Their target antigens are unknown. TCRdb re-called the reads with MiXCR, one entry per CDR3 protein. This table holds fewer than 900,000 distinct CDR3 sequences, almost 30% found once. The sample was cultured CD8+ T cells from PBMCs, taken from culture after CMV antigen stimulation. The receptors were sampled from a human donor in good health (CMV status not recorded). Some clones in this sample may be carry-over from other donors' samples.

This clonotype was seen a handful of times. This sequence joins TRBV7-2 and TRBJ1-2; D is possibly TRBD1 (5 bases). This CDR3 has 15 residues. Germline assignment: CDR1 SGHTA and CDR2 FQGNSA. V shed 5 bases and J shed 4 bases, with 17 bases lying between them. The CDR3 coding sequence is TGTGCCAGCAGCCCCATCGACCGGGACGCCTATGGCTACACCTTC. Translation gives CASSPIDRDAYGYTF.

Worth noting for this clonotype: Compared with germline, one end of the junction differs, possibly owing to a read error. The chain is built from TRBV7-4 and TRBJ2-4, with D possibly being TRBD1 (6 bases). The CDR3 is 14 residues long. Looked up from germline, CDR1 is SGHVT and CDR2 is SQSDAQ. The CDR3 DNA sequence: TGTGCCAGCAGCCCGCGGACAGCCCAAAACATTCAGTACTTC. It yields the protein CASSPRTAQNIQYF.

This chain connects TRBV4-2 to TRBJ1-5; D is uncertain. Trimming removed 0 bases from V and 2 bases from J, with 17 bases in between. Germline CDR1 LGHNA, CDR2 YNFKEQ. The CDR3 runs 18 residues. The CDR3 DNA reads as TGTGCCAGCAGCCAAGATTTTGAGGAGGGAGTTGGCAATCAGCCCCAGCATTTT. The encoded protein is CASSQDFEEGVGNQPQHF.

The CDR3 DNA follows: TGTGCCAGCAGTAAGGACAGGGCGAGCTCCTATAATTCACCCCTCCACTTT. It is translated as CASSKDRASSYNSPLHF. The rearrangement uses TRBV6-1 and TRBJ1-6, with TRBD1 matching 8 bases. CDR1 is MNHNS, CDR2 SASEGT, per germline. The CDR3 covers 17 residues. Unmatched junction bases numbered 6, after V lost 5 bases and J lost 0 bases.

A few counts support this clonotype. This chain uses TRBV7-6 with TRBJ1-1; D is uncertain. V lost 0 bases to trimming and J lost 4 bases, with 9 bases between them. This CDR3 spans 14 amino acids. Per germline, CDR1 SGHVS and CDR2 FNYEAQ. CDR3 in DNA: TGTGCCAGCAGCTTAGCAGCTGGGTTCACTGAAGCTTTCTTT. Residues: CASSLAAGFTEAFF.

In its sample, this clonotype was seen many times. The J gene is TRBJ2-3, the V gene TRBV7-2; 7 bases match TRBD1. Germline V gene data show CDR1 as SGHTA and CDR2 as FQGNSA. Trimming removed 5 bases from V and 2 bases from J; junction bases left unmatched: 10. CDR3 length: 16 amino acids. The CDR3 region is CASSPLTGYHTDTQYF. CDR3 sequence (DNA): TGTGCCAGCAGCCCCTTGACAGGGTATCACACAGATACGCAGTATTTT.